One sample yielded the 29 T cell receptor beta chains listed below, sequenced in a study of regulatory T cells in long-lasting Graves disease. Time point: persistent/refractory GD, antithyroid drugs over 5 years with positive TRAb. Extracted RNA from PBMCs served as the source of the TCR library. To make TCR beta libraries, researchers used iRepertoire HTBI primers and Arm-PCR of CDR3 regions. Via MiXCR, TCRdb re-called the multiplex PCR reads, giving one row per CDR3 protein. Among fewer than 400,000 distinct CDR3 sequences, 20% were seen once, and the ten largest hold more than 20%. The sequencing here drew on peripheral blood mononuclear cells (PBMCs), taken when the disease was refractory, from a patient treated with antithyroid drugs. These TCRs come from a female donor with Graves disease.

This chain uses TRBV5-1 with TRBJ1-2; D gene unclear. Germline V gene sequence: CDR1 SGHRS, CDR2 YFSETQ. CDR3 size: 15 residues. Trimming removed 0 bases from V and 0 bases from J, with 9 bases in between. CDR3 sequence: CASSLDGQANYGYTF. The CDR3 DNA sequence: TGCGCCAGCAGCTTGGATGGCCAAGCTAACTATGGCTACACCTTC.

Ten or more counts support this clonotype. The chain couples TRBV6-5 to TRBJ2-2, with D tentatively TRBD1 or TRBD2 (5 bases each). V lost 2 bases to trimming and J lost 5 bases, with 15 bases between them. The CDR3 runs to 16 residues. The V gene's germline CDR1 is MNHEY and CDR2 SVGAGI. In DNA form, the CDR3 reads TGTGCCAGCAGTTACGGTGGGGCTGGGGGTACCGGGGAGCTGTTTTTT. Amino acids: CASSYGGAGGTGELFF.

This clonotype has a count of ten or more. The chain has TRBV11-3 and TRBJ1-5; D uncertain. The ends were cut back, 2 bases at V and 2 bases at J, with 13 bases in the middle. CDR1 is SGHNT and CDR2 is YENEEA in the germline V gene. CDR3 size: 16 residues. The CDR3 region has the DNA TGTGCCAGCAGCTTATGGGGTGAGGCTCGCAATCAGCCCCAGCATTTT. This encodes CASSLWGEARNQPQHF.

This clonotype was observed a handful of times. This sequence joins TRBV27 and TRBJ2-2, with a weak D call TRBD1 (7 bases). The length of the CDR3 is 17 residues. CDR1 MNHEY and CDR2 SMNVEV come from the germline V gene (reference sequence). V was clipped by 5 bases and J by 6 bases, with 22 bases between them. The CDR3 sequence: CASSIISVRGASGELFF. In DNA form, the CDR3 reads TGTGCCAGCAGTATCATAAGTGTCAGGGGGGCCTCCGGGGAGCTGTTTTTT.

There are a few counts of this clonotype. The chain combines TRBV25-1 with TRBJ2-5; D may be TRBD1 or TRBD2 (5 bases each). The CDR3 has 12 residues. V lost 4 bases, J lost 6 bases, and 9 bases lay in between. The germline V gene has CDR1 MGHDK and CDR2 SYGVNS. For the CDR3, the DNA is TGTGCCAGCAGTGGGGGGATGAAGACCCAGTACTTC. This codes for CASSGGMKTQYF. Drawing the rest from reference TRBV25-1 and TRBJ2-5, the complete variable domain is EADIYQTPRYLVIGTGKKITLECSQTMGHDKMYWYQQDPGMELHLIHYSYGVNSTEKGDLSSESTVSRIRTEHFPLTLESARPSHTSQYLCASSGGMKTQYFGPGTRLLVL.

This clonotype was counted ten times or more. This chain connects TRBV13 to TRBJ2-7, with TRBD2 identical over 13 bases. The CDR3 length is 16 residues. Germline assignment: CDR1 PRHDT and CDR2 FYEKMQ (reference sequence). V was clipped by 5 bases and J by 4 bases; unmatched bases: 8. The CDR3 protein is CASSLRTSGSWYEQYF. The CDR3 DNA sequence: TGTGCCAGCAGCCTCAGGACTAGCGGGAGTTGGTACGAGCAGTACTTC.

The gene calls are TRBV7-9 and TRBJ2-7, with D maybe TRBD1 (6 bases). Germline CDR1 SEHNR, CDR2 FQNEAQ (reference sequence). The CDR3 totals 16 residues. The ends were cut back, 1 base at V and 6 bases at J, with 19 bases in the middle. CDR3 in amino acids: CASSLEGGGRGAEQYF. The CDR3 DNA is TGTGCCAGCAGCTTAGAGGGTGGGGGCCGAGGGGCCGAGCAGTACTTC. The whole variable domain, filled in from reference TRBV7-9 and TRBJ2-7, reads DTGVSQNPRHKITKRGQNVTFRCDPISEHNRLYWYRQTLGQGPEFLTYFQNEAQLEKSRLLSDRFSAERPKGSFSTLEIQRTEQGDSAMYLCASSLEGGGRGAEQYFGPGTRLTVT.

Written as DNA, the CDR3 is TGTGCCAGCAGTGAGGGTTGGGATGGCTACACCTTC. It encodes CASSEGWDGYTF. This chain joins TRBV25-1 and TRBJ1-2, with D unresolved. From germline, CDR1 is MGHDK and CDR2 SYGVNS. The CDR3 extends over 12 amino acids. V was cut by 3 bases and J by 6 bases, with 8 bases left in between.

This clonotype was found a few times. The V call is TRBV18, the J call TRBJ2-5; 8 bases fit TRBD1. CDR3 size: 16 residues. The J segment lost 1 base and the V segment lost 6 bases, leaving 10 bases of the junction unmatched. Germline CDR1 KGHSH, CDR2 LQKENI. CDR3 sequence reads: CASSKIPGTGQETQYF. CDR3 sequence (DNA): TGTGCCAGCTCGAAAATCCCCGGGACAGGCCAAGAGACCCAGTACTTC.

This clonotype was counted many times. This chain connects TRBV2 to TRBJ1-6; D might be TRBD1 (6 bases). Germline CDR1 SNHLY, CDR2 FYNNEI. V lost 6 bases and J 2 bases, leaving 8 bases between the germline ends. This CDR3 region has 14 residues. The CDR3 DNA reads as TGTGCCAGCAGCCCAGGGGCCTATAATTCACCCCTCCACTTT. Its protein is CASSPGAYNSPLHF.

The CDR3 loop is CSASQGSNQPQHF. For the CDR3, the DNA is TGCAGTGCTAGCCAGGGGAGCAATCAGCCCCAGCATTTT. The rearrangement joins TRBV20-1 to TRBJ1-5; D may be TRBD1 (6 bases). The V gene lost 3 bases and the J gene lost 1 base, with 7 bases spanning the gap. The germline V gene encodes CDR1 DFQATT and CDR2 SNEGSKA (reference sequence). This CDR3 has 13 residues.

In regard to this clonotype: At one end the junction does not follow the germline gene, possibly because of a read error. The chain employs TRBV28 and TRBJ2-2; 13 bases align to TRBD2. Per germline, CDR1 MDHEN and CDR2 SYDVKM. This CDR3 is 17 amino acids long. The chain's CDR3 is CASSPGSGLAGDGGLFF. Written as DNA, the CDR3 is TGTGCCAGCAGTCCCGGCTCCGGACTAGCGGGAGACGGGGGGCTGTTTTTT.

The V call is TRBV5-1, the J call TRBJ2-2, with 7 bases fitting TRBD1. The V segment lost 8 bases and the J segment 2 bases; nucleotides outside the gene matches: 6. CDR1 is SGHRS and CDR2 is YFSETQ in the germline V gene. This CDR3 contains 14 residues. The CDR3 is CASSEGGNTGELFF. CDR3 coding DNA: TGCGCCAGTTCGGAAGGGGGCAACACCGGGGAGCTGTTTTTT.

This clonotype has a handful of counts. The CDR3 loop reads CASSRGLGGEETQYF. For the CDR3, the DNA is TGTGCCAGCAGCCGAGGCTTGGGGGGCGAAGAGACCCAGTACTTC. The chain joins TRBV4-2 to TRBJ2-5; D may be TRBD1 or TRBD2 (6 bases each). The germline V gene encodes CDR1 LGHNA and CDR2 YNFKEQ. The V and J ends lost 4 bases and 3 bases respectively, with 15 bases between them. The CDR3 covers 15 residues.

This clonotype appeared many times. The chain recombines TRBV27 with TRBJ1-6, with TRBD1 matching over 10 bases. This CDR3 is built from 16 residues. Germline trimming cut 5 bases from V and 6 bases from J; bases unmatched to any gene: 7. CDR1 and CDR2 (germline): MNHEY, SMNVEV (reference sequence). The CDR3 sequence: CASSIAGTGANSPLHF. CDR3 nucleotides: TGTGCCAGCAGTATCGCCGGGACAGGGGCTAATTCACCCCTCCACTTT.

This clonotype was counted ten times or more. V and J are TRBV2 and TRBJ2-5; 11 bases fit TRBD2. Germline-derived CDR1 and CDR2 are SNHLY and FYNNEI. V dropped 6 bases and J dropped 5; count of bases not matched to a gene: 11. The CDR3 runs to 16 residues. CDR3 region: CASSSGTSGRLETQYF. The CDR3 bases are TGTGCCAGCAGCTCCGGGACTAGCGGCCGGTTGGAGACCCAGTACTTC.

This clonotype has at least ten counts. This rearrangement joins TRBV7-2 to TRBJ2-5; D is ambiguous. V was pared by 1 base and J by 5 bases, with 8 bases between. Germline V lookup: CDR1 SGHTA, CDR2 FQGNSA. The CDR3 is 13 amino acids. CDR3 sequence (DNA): TGTGCCAGCAGCTTAGTAGGGCGTGAGACCCAGTACTTC. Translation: CASSLVGRETQYF. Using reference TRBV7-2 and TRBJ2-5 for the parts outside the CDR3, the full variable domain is GAGVSQSPSNKVTEKGKDVELRCDPISGHTALYWYRQSLGQGLEFLIYFQGNSAPDKSGLPSDRFSAERTGGSVSTLTIQRTQQEDSAVYLCASSLVGRETQYFGPGTRLLVL.

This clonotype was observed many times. CDR3 nucleotides: TGCGCCAGCAGCCAAGGTGTGGCGAACACTGAAGCTTTCTTT. This sequence encodes CASSQGVANTEAFF. The chain is built from TRBV4-3 and TRBJ1-1; no reliable D call. The CDR3 spans 14 residues. Trimming shortened V by 1 base and J by 1 base, and 7 bases separated the two germline ends. CDR1 and CDR2 (germline): LGHNA, YSLEER.

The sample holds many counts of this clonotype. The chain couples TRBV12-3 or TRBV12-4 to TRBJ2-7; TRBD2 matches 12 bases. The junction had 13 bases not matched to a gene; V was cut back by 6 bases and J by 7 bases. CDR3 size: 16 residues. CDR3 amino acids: CASRQARLAGVGEQYF. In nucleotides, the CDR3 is TGTGCCAGCAGACAAGCCCGACTAGCGGGAGTGGGAGAGCAGTACTTC.

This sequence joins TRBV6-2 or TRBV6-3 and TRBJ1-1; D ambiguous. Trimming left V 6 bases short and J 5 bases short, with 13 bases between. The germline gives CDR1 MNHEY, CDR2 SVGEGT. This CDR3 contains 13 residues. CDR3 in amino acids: CASRGPERTEAFF. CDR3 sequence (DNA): TGTGCCAGCAGAGGACCCGAAAGGACTGAAGCTTTCTTT.

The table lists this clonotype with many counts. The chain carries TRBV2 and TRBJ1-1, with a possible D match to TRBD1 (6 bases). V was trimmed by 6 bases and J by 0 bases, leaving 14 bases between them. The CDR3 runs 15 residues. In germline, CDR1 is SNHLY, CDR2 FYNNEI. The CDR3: CASRPAGQMNTEAFF. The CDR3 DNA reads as TGTGCCAGCAGACCTGCGGGACAAATGAACACTGAAGCTTTCTTT. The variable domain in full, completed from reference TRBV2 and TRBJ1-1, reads EPEVTQTPSHQVTQMGQEVILRCVPISNHLYFYWYRQILGQKVEFLVSFYNNEISEKSEIFDDQFSVERPDGSNFTLKIRSTKLEDSAMYFCASRPAGQMNTEAFFGQGTRLTVV.

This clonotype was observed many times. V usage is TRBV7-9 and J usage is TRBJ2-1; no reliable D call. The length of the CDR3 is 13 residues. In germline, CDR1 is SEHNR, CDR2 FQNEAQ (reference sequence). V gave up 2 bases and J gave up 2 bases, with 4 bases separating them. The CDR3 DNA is TGTGCCAGCAGCTTAAGTACCTACAATGAGCAGTTCTTC. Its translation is CASSLSTYNEQFF.

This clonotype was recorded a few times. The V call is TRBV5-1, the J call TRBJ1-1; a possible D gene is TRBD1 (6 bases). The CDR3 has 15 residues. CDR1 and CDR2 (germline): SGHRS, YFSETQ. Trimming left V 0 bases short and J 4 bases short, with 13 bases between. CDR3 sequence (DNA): TGCGCCAGCAGCTTGGTTTTACAGGGAAGCACTGAAGCTTTCTTT. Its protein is CASSLVLQGSTEAFF.

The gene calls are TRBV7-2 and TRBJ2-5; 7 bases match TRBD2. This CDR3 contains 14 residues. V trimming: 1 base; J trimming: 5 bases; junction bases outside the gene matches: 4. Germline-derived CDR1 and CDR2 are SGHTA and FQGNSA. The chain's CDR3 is CASSLVAGDETQYF. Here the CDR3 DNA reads TGTGCCAGCAGCTTAGTGGCGGGAGACGAGACCCAGTACTTC.

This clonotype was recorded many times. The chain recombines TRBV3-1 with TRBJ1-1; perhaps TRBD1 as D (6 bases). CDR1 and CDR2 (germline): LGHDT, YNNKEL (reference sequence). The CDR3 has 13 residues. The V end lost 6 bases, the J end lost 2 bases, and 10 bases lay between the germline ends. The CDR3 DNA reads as TGTGCCAGCAGGACGACAGGCAACACTGAAGCTTTCTTT. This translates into CASRTTGNTEAFF.

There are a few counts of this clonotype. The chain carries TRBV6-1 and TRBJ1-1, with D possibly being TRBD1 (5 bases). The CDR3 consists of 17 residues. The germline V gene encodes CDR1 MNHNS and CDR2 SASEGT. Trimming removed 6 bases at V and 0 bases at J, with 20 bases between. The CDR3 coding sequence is TGTGCCAGCAGGGAGGGGAACCTTTTCCCTTTGAACACTGAAGCTTTCTTT. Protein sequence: CASREGNLFPLNTEAFF.

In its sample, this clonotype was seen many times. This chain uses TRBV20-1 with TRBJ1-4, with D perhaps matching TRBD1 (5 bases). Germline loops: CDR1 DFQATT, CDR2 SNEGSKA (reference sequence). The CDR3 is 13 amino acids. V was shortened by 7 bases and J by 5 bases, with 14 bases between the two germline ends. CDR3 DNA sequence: TGCAGTGGTGGGCAGGGACCAAATGAAAAACTGTTTTTT. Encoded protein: CSGGQGPNEKLFF.

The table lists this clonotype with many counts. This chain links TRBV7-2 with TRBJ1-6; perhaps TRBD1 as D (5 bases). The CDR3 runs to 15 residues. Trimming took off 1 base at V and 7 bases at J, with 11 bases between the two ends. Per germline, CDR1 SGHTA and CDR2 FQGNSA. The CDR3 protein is CASSLEGRVNSPLHF. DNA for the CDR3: TGTGCCAGCAGCTTAGAGGGCAGGGTGAATTCACCCCTCCACTTT.

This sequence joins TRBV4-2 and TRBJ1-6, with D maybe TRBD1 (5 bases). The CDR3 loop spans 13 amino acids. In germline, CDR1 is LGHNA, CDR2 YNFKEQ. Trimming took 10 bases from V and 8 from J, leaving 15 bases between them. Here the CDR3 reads CATSDGGYSPLHF. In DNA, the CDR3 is TGTGCCACCTCTGACGGGGGTTATTCACCCCTCCACTTT.